This T cell receptor (beta chain) emerged from a study of blood T cells in healthy people across ages. Overall study results and limits: Both higher diversity and more naive CD4+ cells marked long-lived donors when set against aged donors.

The length of the CDR3 is 16 residues. Germline CDR1 reads SGHTA; CDR2 reads FQGNSA. The V and J ends lost 1 base and 0 bases respectively, with 13 bases between them. Each sample provided at least 5 micrograms of extracted total RNA. A second PCR, run for about 7 to 11 cycles, used a sample-barcoded 5' primer plus a J-beta primer mix. The template-switch adaptor, which had 12 random nucleotides, put a tag on each cDNA molecule. TCRdb reprocessed the 5' RACE reads with MiXCR, giving one entry per CDR3 protein. The sample contains 800,000 or so distinct CDR3 sequences, about 25% of which appear only once. This clonotype was found a few times. Its antigen is unknown. These data also formed part of another study, on T cells of mothers and their children. That source reports: Random nucleotides (2-4) and sample barcodes were added by the M1S primer used in the second PCR.

The chain is built from TRBV7-2 and TRBJ2-7, with D perhaps TRBD1 or TRBD2 (6 bases each). This clonotype was obtained from a boy younger than 18 in good health. The sample taken for sequencing was blood. Here the CDR3 reads CASSLDGGRSSYEQYF. CDR3 nucleotides: TGTGCCAGCAGCTTAGATGGGGGGCGGAGCTCCTACGAGCAGTACTTC. The complete variable domain, with remaining parts taken from reference TRBV7-2 and TRBJ2-7, reads GAGVSQSPSNKVTEKGKDVELRCDPISGHTALYWYRQSLGQGLEFLIYFQGNSAPDKSGLPSDRFSAERTGGSVSTLTIQRTQQEDSAVYLCASSLDGGRSSYEQYFGPGTRLTVT.